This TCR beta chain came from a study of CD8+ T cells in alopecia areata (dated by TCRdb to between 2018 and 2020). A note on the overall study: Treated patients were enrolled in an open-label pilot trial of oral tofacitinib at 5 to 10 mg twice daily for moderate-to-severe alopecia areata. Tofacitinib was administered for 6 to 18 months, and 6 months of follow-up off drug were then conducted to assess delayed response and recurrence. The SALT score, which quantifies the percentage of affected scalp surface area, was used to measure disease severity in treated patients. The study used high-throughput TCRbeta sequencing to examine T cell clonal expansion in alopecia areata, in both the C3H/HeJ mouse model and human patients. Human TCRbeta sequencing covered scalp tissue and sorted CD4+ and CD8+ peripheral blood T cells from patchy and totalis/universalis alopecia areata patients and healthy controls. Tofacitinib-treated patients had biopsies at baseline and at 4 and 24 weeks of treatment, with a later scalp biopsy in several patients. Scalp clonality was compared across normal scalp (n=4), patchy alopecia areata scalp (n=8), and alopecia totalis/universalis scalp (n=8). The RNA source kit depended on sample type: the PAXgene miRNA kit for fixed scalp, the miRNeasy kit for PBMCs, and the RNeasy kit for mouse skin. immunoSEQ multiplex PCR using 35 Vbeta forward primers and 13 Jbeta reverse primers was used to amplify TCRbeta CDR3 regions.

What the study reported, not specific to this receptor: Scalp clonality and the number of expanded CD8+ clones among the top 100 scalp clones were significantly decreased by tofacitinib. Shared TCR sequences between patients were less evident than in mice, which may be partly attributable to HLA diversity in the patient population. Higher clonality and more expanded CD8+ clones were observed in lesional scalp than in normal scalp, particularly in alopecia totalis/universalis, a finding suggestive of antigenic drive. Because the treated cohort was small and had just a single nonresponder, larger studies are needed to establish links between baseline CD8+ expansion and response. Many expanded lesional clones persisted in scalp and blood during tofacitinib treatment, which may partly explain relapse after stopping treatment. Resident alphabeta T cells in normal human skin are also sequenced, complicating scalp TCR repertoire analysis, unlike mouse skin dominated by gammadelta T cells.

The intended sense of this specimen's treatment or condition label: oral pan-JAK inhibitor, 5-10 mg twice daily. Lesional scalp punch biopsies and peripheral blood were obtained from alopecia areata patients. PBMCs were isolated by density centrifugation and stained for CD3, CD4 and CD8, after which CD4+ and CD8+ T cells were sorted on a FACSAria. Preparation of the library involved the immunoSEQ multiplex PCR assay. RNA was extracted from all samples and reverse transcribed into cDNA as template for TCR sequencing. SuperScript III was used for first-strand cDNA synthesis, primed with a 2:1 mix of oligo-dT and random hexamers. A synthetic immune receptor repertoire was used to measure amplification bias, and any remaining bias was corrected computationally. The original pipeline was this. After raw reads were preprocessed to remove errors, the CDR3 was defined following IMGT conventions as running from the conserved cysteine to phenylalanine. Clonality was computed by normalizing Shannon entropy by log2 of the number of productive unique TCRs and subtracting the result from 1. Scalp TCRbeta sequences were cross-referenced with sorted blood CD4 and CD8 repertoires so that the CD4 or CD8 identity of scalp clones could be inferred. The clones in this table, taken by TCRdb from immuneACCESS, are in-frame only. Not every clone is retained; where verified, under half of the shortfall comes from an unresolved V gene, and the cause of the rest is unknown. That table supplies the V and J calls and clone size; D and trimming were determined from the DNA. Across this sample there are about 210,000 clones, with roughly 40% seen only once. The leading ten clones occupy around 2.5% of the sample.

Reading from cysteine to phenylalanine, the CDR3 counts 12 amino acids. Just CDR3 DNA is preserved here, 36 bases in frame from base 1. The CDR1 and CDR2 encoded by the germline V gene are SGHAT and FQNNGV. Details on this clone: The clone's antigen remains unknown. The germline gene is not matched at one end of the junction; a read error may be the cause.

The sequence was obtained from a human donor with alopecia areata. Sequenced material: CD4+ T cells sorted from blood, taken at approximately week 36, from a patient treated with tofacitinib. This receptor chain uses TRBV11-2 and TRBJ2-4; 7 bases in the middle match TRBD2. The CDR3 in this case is CASSPGDASGKF. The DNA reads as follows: TGTGCCAGCAGCCCTGGGGATGCTAGCGGAAAATTC.